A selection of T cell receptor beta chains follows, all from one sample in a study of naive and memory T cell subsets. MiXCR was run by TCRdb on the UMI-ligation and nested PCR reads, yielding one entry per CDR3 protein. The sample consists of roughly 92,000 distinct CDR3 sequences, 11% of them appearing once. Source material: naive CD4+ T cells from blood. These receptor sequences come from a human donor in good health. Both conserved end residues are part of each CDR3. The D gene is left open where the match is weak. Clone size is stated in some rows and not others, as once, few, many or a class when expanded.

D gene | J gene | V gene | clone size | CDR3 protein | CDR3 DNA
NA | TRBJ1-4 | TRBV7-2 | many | CASSSEGEGEKLFF | TGTGCCAGCAGCTCCGAGGGGGAAGGGGAAAAACTGTTTTTT
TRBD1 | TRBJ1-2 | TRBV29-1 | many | CSVDPQGAYGYTF | TGCAGCGTTGATCCCCAGGGGGCATATGGCTACACCTTC
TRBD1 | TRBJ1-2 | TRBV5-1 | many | CASTLTGAPYGYTF | TGCGCCAGCACCCTTACAGGGGCCCCCTATGGCTACACCTTC
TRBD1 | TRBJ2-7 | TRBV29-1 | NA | CSARARDRAYEQYF | TGCAGCGCGCGGGCCCGGGACAGGGCCTACGAGCAGTACTTC
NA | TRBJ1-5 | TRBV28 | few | CASSLSSVRQRTQHF | TGTGCCAGCAGTTTATCTTCGGTCAGACAGAGGACCCAGCATTTT
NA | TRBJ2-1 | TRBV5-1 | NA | CASSLLAGIYNEQFF | TGCGCCAGCAGCTTGCTGGCAGGGATATACAATGAGCAGTTCTTC
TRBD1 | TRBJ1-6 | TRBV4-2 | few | CASSQDGQEDSPLHF | TGTGCCAGCAGCCAAGACGGACAGGAAGATTCACCCCTCCACTTT
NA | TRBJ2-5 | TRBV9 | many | CASSSSPRDQETQYF | TGTGCCAGCAGCTCGTCTCCGCGAGACCAAGAGACCCAGTACTTC
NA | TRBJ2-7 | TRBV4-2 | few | CASSPSGTAGDEQYF | TGTGCCAGCAGCCCGTCAGGGACGGCTGGAGACGAGCAGTACTTC
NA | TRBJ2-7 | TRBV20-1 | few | CSAPRTINSYEQYF | TGCAGTGCTCCACGGACTATAAACTCCTACGAGCAGTACTTC
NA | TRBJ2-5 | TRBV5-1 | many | CASSLEGAETQYF | TGCGCCAGCAGCTTGGAGGGAGCGGAGACCCAGTACTTC
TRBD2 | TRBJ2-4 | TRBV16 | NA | CASRSSPGLAGGLAKNIQYF | TGTGCCAGCAGGAGCTCTCCGGGACTAGCGGGAGGGTTAGCCAAAAACATTCAGTACTTC
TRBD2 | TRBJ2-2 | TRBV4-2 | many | CASSQGLAGNTGELFF | TGTGCCAGCAGCCAAGGACTAGCGGGGAACACCGGGGAGCTGTTTTTT
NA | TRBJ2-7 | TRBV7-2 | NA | CASSLQLADTYEQYF | TGTGCCAGCAGCTTACAACTAGCCGATACCTACGAGCAGTACTTC
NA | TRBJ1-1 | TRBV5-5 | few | CASSLHSENTEAFF | TGTGCCAGCAGCTTGCACTCTGAGAACACTGAAGCTTTCTTT
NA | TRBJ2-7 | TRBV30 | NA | CAWSVVQGNRLMQYF | TGTGCCTGGAGTGTAGTCCAGGGGAACCGTCTGATGCAGTACTTC
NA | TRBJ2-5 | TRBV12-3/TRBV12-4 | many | CASSKNRNQETQYF | TGTGCCAGCAGCAAAAATAGGAATCAAGAGACCCAGTACTTC
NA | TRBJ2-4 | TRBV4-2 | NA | CASSQPSAAVKNIQYF | TGTGCCAGCAGCCAACCGTCTGCAGCGGTCAAAAACATTCAGTACTTC
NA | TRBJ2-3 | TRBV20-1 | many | CSARGIGGGSGDTQYF | TGCAGTGCTAGAGGGATTGGTGGGGGAAGCGGAGATACGCAGTATTTT
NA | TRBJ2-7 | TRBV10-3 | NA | CAISERGTEQYF | TGTGCCATCAGTGAGCGAGGGACCGAGCAGTACTTC
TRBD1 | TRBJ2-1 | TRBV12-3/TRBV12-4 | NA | CASSRDRRGEQFF | TGTGCCAGCAGTCGGGACAGACGCGGTGAGCAGTTCTTC
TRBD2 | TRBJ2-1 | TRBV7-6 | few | CASSGGLAAYNEQFF | TGTGCCAGCAGCGGCGGACTAGCGGCCTACAATGAGCAGTTCTTC
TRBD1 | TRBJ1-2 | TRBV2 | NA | CASSTYSQGAGAYGYTF | TGTGCCAGCAGCACTTACTCCCAGGGGGCAGGGGCCTATGGCTACACCTTC
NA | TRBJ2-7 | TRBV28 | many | CASSSASYEQYF | TGTGCCAGCAGTTCGGCCAGTTACGAGCAGTACTTC
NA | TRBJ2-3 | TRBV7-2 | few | CASSRQDTQYF | TGTGCCAGCAGCCGGCAAGATACGCAGTATTTT
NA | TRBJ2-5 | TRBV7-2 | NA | CASSPPPQETQYF | TGTGCCAGCAGCCCGCCTCCCCAAGAGACCCAGTACTTC
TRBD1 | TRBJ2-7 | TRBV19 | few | CASSRDSRYEQYF | TGTGCCAGTAGCCGGGACAGCCGCTACGAGCAGTACTTC
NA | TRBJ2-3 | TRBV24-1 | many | CATSDSGTGTDTQYF | TGTGCCACCAGTGATTCCGGGACCGGCACAGATACGCAGTATTTT
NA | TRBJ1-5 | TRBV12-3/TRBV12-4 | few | CASGLQGPNQPQHF | TGTGCCAGCGGGTTGCAGGGGCCCAATCAGCCCCAGCATTTT
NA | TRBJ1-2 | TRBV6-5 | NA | CASSYRDNYGYTF | TGTGCCAGCAGTTATAGGGACAACTATGGCTACACCTTC
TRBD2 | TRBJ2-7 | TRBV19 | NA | CASSLGLGSYEQYF | TGTGCCAGCTCTCTGGGACTAGGGTCCTACGAGCAGTACTTC
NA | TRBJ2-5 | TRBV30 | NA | CAWTQGETQYF | TGTGCCTGGACCCAGGGGGAGACCCAGTACTTC
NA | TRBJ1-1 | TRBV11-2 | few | CASRPPLENTEAFF | TGTGCCAGCAGACCACCGTTGGAGAACACTGAAGCTTTCTTT
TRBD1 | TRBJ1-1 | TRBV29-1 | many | CSDRDRANTEAFF | TGCAGCGACCGGGACAGAGCGAACACTGAAGCTTTCTTT
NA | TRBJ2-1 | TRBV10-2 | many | CASSDQVLPDNEQFF | TGCGCCAGCAGTGACCAGGTACTCCCAGACAATGAGCAGTTCTTC
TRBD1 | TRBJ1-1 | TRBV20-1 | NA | CSAPGQGVPEAFF | TGCAGTGCTCCCGGACAGGGTGTACCTGAAGCTTTCTTT
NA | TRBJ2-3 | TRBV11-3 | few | CASSLRAGTDTQYF | TGTGCCAGCAGCTTACGCGCAGGCACAGATACGCAGTATTTT
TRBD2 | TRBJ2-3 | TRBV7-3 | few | CASSPSSGTSTDTQYF | TGTGCCAGCAGCCCTTCTAGCGGAACTAGCACAGATACGCAGTATTTT
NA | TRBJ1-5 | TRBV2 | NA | CASSAGVAGSFQPQHF | TGTGCCAGCAGCGCTGGCGTGGCAGGGAGTTTTCAGCCCCAGCATTTT
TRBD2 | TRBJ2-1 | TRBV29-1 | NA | CSVHGRGGEQFF | TGCAGCGTCCACGGGAGGGGGGGCGAGCAGTTCTTC
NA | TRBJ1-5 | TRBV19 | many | CASSATGSNQPQHF | TGTGCCAGTAGCGCGACGGGAAGCAATCAGCCCCAGCATTTT
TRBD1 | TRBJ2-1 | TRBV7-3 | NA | CASSPRQGTLLQNNEQFF | TGTGCCAGCAGCCCACGACAGGGGACTTTACTTCAGAACAATGAGCAGTTCTTC
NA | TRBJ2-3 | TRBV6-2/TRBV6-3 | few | CASWGRTSPSTDTQYF | TGTGCCAGCTGGGGCCGGACTTCTCCTAGCACAGATACGCAGTATTTT
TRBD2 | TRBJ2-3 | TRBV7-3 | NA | CASSSGGKVAGSTDTQYF | TGTGCCAGCAGCTCCGGGGGGAAAGTAGCGGGAAGCACAGATACGCAGTATTTT
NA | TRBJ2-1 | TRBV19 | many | CASSLTRSSYNEQFF | TGTGCCAGTAGCTTGACCCGGAGCTCCTACAATGAGCAGTTCTTC
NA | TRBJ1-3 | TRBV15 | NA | CATSSGGGRGNTIYF | TGTGCCACCAGCAGCGGAGGCGGGCGGGGAAACACCATATATTTT
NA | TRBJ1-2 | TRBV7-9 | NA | CASSLEAGYGYTF | TGTGCCAGCAGCTTAGAGGCGGGCTATGGCTACACCTTC
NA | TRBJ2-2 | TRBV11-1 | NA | CASRGEQENTGELFF | TGTGCCAGCAGAGGGGAACAGGAGAACACCGGGGAGCTGTTTTTT